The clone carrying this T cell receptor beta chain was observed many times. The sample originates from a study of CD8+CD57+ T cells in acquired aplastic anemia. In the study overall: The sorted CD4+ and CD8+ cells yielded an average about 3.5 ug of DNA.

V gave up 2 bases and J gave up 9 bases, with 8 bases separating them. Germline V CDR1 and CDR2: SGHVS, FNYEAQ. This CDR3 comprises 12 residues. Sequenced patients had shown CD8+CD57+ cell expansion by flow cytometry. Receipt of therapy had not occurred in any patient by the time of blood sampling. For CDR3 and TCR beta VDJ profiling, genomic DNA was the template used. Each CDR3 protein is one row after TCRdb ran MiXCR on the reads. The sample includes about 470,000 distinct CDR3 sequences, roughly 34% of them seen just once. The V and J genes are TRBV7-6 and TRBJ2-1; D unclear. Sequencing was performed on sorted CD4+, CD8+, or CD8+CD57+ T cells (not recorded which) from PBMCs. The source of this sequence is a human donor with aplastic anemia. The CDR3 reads CASSLTDGEQFF. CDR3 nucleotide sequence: TGTGCCAGCAGCTTAACCGATGGTGAGCAGTTCTTC.